What follows are 12 T cell receptor beta chains derived from one specimen sequenced in a study of blood T cell repertoires in COVID-19. Sequencing used immunoSEQ multiplex PCR; TCRdb keeps in-frame clones, though not all of them. Of 180,000 or so clones in the sample, 75% to 90% were seen once. What was sequenced was peripheral blood. The receptors shown here come from a woman in her sixties with acute or convalescent COVID-19.

CDR3 region: CASSLGRGSSYEQYF. For the CDR3, the DNA is TGTGCCAGCAGCTTAGGCAGGGGAAGCTCCTACGAGCAGTACTTC. The chain employs TRBV11-2 and TRBJ2-7; maybe TRBD1 (6 bases). The CDR3 consists of 15 residues. Germline V gene data show CDR1 as SGHAT and CDR2 as FQNNGV. The ends were cut back, 1 base at V and 0 bases at J, with 10 bases in the middle. The whole variable domain, remainder taken from reference TRBV11-2 and TRBJ2-7, is EAGVAQSPRYKIIEKRQSVAFWCNPISGHATLYWYQQILGQGPKLLIQFQNNGVVDDSQLPKDRFSAERLKGVDSTLKIQPAKLEDSAVYLCASSLGRGSSYEQYFGPGTRLTVT.

This clone was seen once. The gene calls are TRBV15 and TRBJ2-3; maybe TRBD2 (6 bases). V lost 3 bases and J 0 bases, leaving 10 bases between the germline ends. Germline V gene data show CDR1 as LNHNV and CDR2 as YYDKDF (reference sequence). The CDR3 spans 15 residues. CDR3 coding DNA: TGTGCCACCAGCAGGGACGGGACTAGCACAGATACGCAGTATTTT. As protein: CATSRDGTSTDTQYF.

This chain uses TRBV19 with TRBJ1-2; weak D call: TRBD1 (6 bases). V was shortened by 7 bases and J by 8 bases, with 20 bases between the two germline ends. The germline gives CDR1 LNHDA, CDR2 SQIVND (reference sequence). The CDR3 spans 14 residues. CDR3 DNA: TGTGCCAGTAACCATGACGCCAGGGGAAAGGGCTACACCTTC. Amino acids: CASNHDARGKGYTF.

The chain is built from TRBV29-1 and TRBJ2-2, with 8 bases fitting TRBD2. Germline V gene lookup returns CDR1 SQVTM and CDR2 ANQGSEA. This CDR3 contains 15 residues. Trimming at V came to 7 bases and at J to 2 bases, leaving 9 bases not matched to a gene. The CDR3 loop is CSARRSGGNTGELFF. The CDR3 DNA sequence: TGCAGCGCCCGAAGGAGCGGGGGAAACACCGGGGAGCTGTTTTTT.

The chain has TRBV2 and TRBJ1-2; TRBD1 agrees at 8 bases. V was pared by 3 bases and J by 2 bases, with 2 bases of the junction left unmatched. CDR3 length: 14 amino acids. Germline loops: CDR1 SNHLY, CDR2 FYNNEI. CDR3 loop: CASSDRTGNYGYTF. The CDR3 nucleotides read TGTGCCAGCAGTGACCGGACAGGGAACTATGGCTACACCTTC.

This clone was picked up one time. The rearrangement joins TRBV30 to TRBJ1-5, with 8 bases aligning to TRBD1. J lost 6 bases, V lost 0 bases, and 4 bases had no gene match. Per the germline V gene, CDR1 is GTSNPN and CDR2 is SVGIG (reference sequence). The CDR3 sequence is 14 residues long. The CDR3 DNA follows: TGTGCCTGGAGTGTTTCAGGGGGCGGTCAGCCCCAGCATTTT. As protein: CAWSVSGGGQPQHF.

The rearrangement links TRBV19 to TRBJ1-3; D ambiguous. The CDR3 contains 15 residues. Germline-derived CDR1 and CDR2 are LNHDA and SQIVND (reference sequence). The V gene lost 5 bases and the J gene lost 5 bases, with 16 bases spanning the gap. The CDR3 region is CASSAAGNLRNTIYF. In DNA, the CDR3 is TGTGCCAGTAGTGCTGCGGGGAACTTGCGAAACACCATATATTTT.

V is TRBV29-1 and J is TRBJ2-1; TRBD1 matches 10 bases. Germline V gene data show CDR1 as SQVTM and CDR2 as ANQGSEA. This CDR3 has 16 amino acids. V was pared by 2 bases and J by 1 base, with 5 bases of the junction left unmatched. DNA for the CDR3: TGCAGCGTTGAACAACCGGGACAGGGGTCCTACAATGAGCAGTTCTTC. Translation gives CSVEQPGQGSYNEQFF.

This clone has more than one count but fewer than ten. The gene calls are TRBV13 and TRBJ1-1, with 8 positions matching TRBD1. Germline trimming cut 3 bases from V and 1 base from J; bases unmatched to any gene: 4. Germline CDR1 is PRHDT and CDR2 is FYEKMQ (reference sequence). CDR3 size: 15 residues. In DNA form, the CDR3 reads TGTGCCAGCAGCTTCTACACAGGGGGGAACACTGAAGCTTTCTTT. Translating it yields CASSFYTGGNTEAFF.

This clone was observed once. This chain links TRBV9 with TRBJ1-5; D is possibly TRBD1 (6 bases). From germline, CDR1 is SGDLS and CDR2 YYNGEE. Trimming removed 4 bases from V and 7 bases from J, with 15 bases in between. The CDR3 runs to 14 residues. CDR3 in amino acids: CASSPSGVRQPQHF. The CDR3 nucleotides are TGTGCCAGCAGCCCCTCAGGGGTGCGGCAGCCCCAGCATTTT.

The rearrangement links TRBV27 to TRBJ2-1; TRBD2 matches at 14 bases. Losses at the gene ends were 4 bases for V and 12 bases for J; bases not matched to a gene: 20. The CDR3 has 19 amino acids. The germline CDR1 and CDR2 sequences are MNHEY and SMNVEV (reference sequence). In DNA form, the CDR3 reads TGTGCCAGCAGTTATAGGGGGGACGCGACTAGCGGGAGGGCCCAGAGGCAGTTCTTC. It specifies CASSYRGDATSGRAQRQFF.

This clone has a single count. V gene TRBV5-4 combines with J gene TRBJ2-3; no firm D call. The V gene lost 1 base and the J gene lost 6 bases, with 6 bases spanning the gap. Germline V gives CDR1 SGHNT, CDR2 YYREEE (reference sequence). CDR3 length: 12 amino acids. The CDR3 sequence is CASSLQSDTQYF. The CDR3 coding sequence is TGTGCCAGCAGCTTGCAGTCGGATACGCAGTATTTT.